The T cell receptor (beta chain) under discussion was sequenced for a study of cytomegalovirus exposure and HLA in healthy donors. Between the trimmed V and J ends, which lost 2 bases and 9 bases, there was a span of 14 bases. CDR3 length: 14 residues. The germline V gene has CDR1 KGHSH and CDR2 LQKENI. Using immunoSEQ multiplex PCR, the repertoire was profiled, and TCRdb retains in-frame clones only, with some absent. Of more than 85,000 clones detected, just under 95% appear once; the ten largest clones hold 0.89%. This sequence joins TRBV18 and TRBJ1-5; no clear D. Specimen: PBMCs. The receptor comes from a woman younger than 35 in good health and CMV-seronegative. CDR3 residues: CASSPNAEGTPQHF. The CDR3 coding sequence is TGTGCCAGCTCACCAAATGCTGAGGGAACGCCCCAGCATTTT.